The 30 T cell receptor beta chains below come from one sample, sequenced in a study of cytomegalovirus exposure and HLA in healthy donors. Sequencing used immunoSEQ multiplex PCR; TCRdb keeps in-frame clones, though not all of them. The sample shows about 130,000 clones, approximately 89% of them seen only once. The sample comprised PBMCs. Receptor source: a woman aged 18-29 years in good health and CMV-seropositive.

This clone has only one observation. The chain carries TRBV14 and TRBJ1-2, with D possibly being TRBD1 (6 bases). The CDR3 covers 15 residues. Trimming cost V 0 bases and J 7 bases, with 15 bases left between them. Germline lookup yields CDR1 SGHDN and CDR2 FVKESK. In DNA, the CDR3 is TGTGCCAGCAGCCAAGATCAGGGGCGCAGTTTTGGCTACACCTTC. Protein sequence: CASSQDQGRSFGYTF.

There are a few counts of this clone. The V gene is TRBV2, the J gene TRBJ1-2; TRBD1 aligns across 8 bases. With 5 bases clipped from V and 6 bases from J, the junction kept 5 bases outside the gene matches. Germline V lookup: CDR1 SNHLY, CDR2 FYNNEI. CDR3 length equals 13 residues. DNA of the CDR3: TGTGCCAGCAGTAACAGGGGGGCGGATGGCTACACCTTC. The encoded protein is CASSNRGADGYTF.

The chain combines TRBV10-3 with TRBJ1-2; D remains unclear. Per the germline V gene, CDR1 is ENHRY and CDR2 is SYGVKD. Trimming cost V 3 bases and J 12 bases, with 20 bases left between them. This CDR3 is built from 14 residues. The CDR3 nucleotides are TGTGCCATCAGTGACCCTTCGAGAGACACGGCCGACACCTTC. This encodes CAISDPSRDTADTF.

This rearrangement joins TRBV7-3 to TRBJ1-1; a weak D match, TRBD1 (5 bases). CDR1 SGHTA and CDR2 FQGTGA come from the germline V gene. Trimming left V 1 base short and J 4 bases short, with 16 bases between. This CDR3 comprises 16 residues. CDR3 amino acids: CASSLNSQGAFTEAFF. The DNA for the CDR3 is TGTGCCAGCAGCTTAAACTCTCAGGGTGCGTTCACTGAAGCTTTCTTT.

V usage is TRBV11-2 and J usage is TRBJ1-2; no reliable D call. Germline V lookup: CDR1 SGHAT, CDR2 FQNNGV. This CDR3 comprises 15 residues. Trimming cost V 2 bases and J 0 bases, with 10 bases left between them. CDR3 in DNA: TGTGCCAGCAGCTTACAATACAGACCTAACTATGGCTACACCTTC. It translates to CASSLQYRPNYGYTF. The variable domain in full, completed from reference TRBV11-2 and TRBJ1-2, reads EAGVAQSPRYKIIEKRQSVAFWCNPISGHATLYWYQQILGQGPKLLIQFQNNGVVDDSQLPKDRFSAERLKGVDSTLKIQPAKLEDSAVYLCASSLQYRPNYGYTFGSGTRLTVV.

The chain carries TRBV14 and TRBJ1-1; tentatively, D is TRBD1 (5 bases). Trimming took off 5 bases at V and 0 bases at J, with 7 bases between the two ends. The CDR3 is 13 residues long. CDR1 SGHDN and CDR2 FVKESK come from the germline V gene. The chain's CDR3 is CASSKTVNTEAFF. As DNA, the CDR3 is TGTGCCAGCAGCAAGACAGTGAACACTGAAGCTTTCTTT.

This clone was counted a single time. The chain carries TRBV6-1 and TRBJ1-2; D not certain. Trimming took off 7 bases at V and 0 bases at J, with 9 bases between the two ends. Germline V gene sequence: CDR1 MNHNS, CDR2 SASEGT. The CDR3 runs 13 residues. The CDR3 bases are TGTGCCAGCACCGGGGTTTCTAACTATGGCTACACCTTC. Translated, it gives CASTGVSNYGYTF.

CDR3 nucleotide sequence: TGTGCCAGCAGCACCGGCGGGTCGGGGAGCGATACGCAGTATTTT. Protein product: CASSTGGSGSDTQYF. The chain is built from TRBV28 and TRBJ2-3; D is perhaps TRBD2 (5 bases). V lost 6 bases and J 6 bases, leaving 19 bases between the germline ends. This CDR3 spans 15 amino acids. In germline, CDR1 is MDHEN, CDR2 SYDVKM.

The rearrangement links TRBV14 to TRBJ2-3; D perhaps matches TRBD2 (5 bases). The CDR3 extends over 20 amino acids. The V gene's germline CDR1 is SGHDN and CDR2 FVKESK. Deletions cut 4 bases from V and 2 bases from J, with 28 bases between. CDR3 coding DNA: TGTGCCAGCAGCCTATTGGGCGGGCAGGACCCGAAACATGACACAGATACGCAGTATTTT. This codes for CASSLLGGQDPKHDTDTQYF.

This sequence joins TRBV4-2 and TRBJ2-5, with 9 positions matching TRBD1. The CDR3 totals 16 residues. Germline V lookup: CDR1 LGHNA, CDR2 YNFKEQ. After removal of 0 bases from V and 9 bases from J, the junction contained 11 bases not matched to a gene. Here the CDR3 reads CASSQDLGQGPGAQYF. The CDR3 DNA is TGTGCCAGCAGCCAAGATTTGGGACAGGGCCCAGGGGCCCAGTACTTC.

The J gene is TRBJ1-2, the V gene TRBV19; 7 bases map to TRBD1. Germline CDR1 reads LNHDA; CDR2 reads SQIVND (reference sequence). J gave up 3 bases and V 6 bases, and 4 bases lay outside the gene matches. This CDR3 has 13 residues. The CDR3 is CASSRDSYYGYTF. The CDR3 DNA follows: TGTGCCAGTAGCAGGGACAGCTACTATGGCTACACCTTC.

This clone was seen a handful of times. The V call is TRBV27, the J call TRBJ2-6; D not resolved. The CDR3 contains 14 residues. Trimming stripped 5 bases from V and 0 bases from J, with 5 bases between. Germline V gene lookup returns CDR1 MNHEY and CDR2 SMNVEV (reference sequence). Written as DNA, the CDR3 is TGTGCCAGCAGTGGCAGCTCTGGGGCCAACGTCCTGACTTTC. Protein product: CASSGSSGANVLTF.

V is TRBV9 and J is TRBJ2-2; D not resolved. V dropped 1 base and J dropped 4 bases, with 5 bases sitting between them. Germline loops: CDR1 SGDLS, CDR2 YYNGEE. The CDR3 totals 13 residues. The CDR3 DNA reads as TGTGCCAGCAGCGTAATCGGCACCGGGGAGCTGTTTTTT. Its translation: CASSVIGTGELFF.

The table lists this clone with many counts. The sample carries other DNA sequences with the same CDR3. The chain employs TRBV6-1 and TRBJ1-1, with D perhaps matching TRBD1 (6 bases). Trimming stripped 7 bases from V and 0 bases from J, with 9 bases between. The germline CDR1 and CDR2 sequences are MNHNS and SASEGT. The CDR3 covers 13 residues. DNA of the CDR3: TGTGCCAGCAAGGGACAAATGAACACTGAAGCTTTCTTT. Translation gives CASKGQMNTEAFF.

The chain couples TRBV19 to TRBJ1-3; TRBD1 is a possible D gene (6 bases). The V gene's germline CDR1 is LNHDA and CDR2 SQIVND (reference sequence). The CDR3 runs to 14 residues. Trimming shortened V by 7 bases and J by 5 bases, and 15 bases separated the two germline ends. This CDR3 is CASKPPGQRNTIYF. In DNA form, the CDR3 reads TGTGCCAGTAAGCCACCGGGACAACGAAACACCATATATTTT.

The rearrangement joins TRBV5-1 to TRBJ2-1; D possibly corresponds to TRBD2 (5 bases). In germline, CDR1 is SGHRS, CDR2 YFSETQ. The V and J ends lost 4 bases and 6 bases respectively, with 8 bases between them. The CDR3 spans 12 residues. The CDR3 bases are TGCGCCAGCAGCCCCGAGGGCAATGAGCAGTTCTTC. Translating it yields CASSPEGNEQFF.

The DNA for the CDR3 is TGTGCCAGCAGTTTAGGGGCAGCAACCTATGGCTACACCTTC. It translates to CASSLGAATYGYTF. V gene TRBV28 combines with J gene TRBJ1-2; D might be TRBD1 (5 bases). Trimming shortened V by 2 bases and J by 4 bases, and 11 bases separated the two germline ends. The CDR3 contains 14 residues. CDR1 MDHEN and CDR2 SYDVKM come from the germline V gene.

V gene TRBV10-2 combines with J gene TRBJ1-2, with TRBD1 matching over 7 bases. This CDR3 is 12 amino acids long. Germline values: CDR1 WSHSY, CDR2 SAAADI. With V trimmed by 7 bases and J by 2 bases, 1 base remained unmatched. CDR3 DNA sequence: TGCGCCAGCACGACAGGGAACTATGGCTACACCTTC. Translation gives CASTTGNYGYTF.

This rearrangement joins TRBV5-1 to TRBJ1-5; D may be TRBD1 (5 bases). Trimming stripped 0 bases from V and 7 bases from J, with 14 bases between. This CDR3 spans 15 amino acids. Germline assignment: CDR1 SGHRS and CDR2 YFSETQ. The CDR3, as DNA: TGCGCCAGCAGCTTGGATCCCGGGGGGAAACAGCCCCAGCATTTT. Protein sequence: CASSLDPGGKQPQHF.

This clone was detected only once. This rearrangement joins TRBV4-1 to TRBJ2-1; D unresolved. Germline lookup yields CDR1 MGHRA and CDR2 YSYEKL. CDR3 length equals 15 residues. V was shortened by 2 bases and J by 4 bases, with 12 bases between the two germline ends. The DNA of the CDR3 is TGCGCCAGCAGCCAACCCCCAGGCGATTACAATGAGCAGTTCTTC. This gives the protein CASSQPPGDYNEQFF.

This clone was seen once. This sequence joins TRBV2 and TRBJ2-1; 9 bases align to TRBD2. V gave up 1 base and J gave up 6 bases; unmatched junction bases: 7. The CDR3 is made up of 16 amino acids. The germline V gene has CDR1 SNHLY and CDR2 FYNNEI. For the CDR3, the DNA is TGTGCCAGCAGTGAAGGTTACGCGGGGGGGCTCAATGAGCAGTTCTTC. Translated, it gives CASSEGYAGGLNEQFF.

The CDR3 reads CASSPTHSYEQYF. In DNA form, the CDR3 reads TGTGCCAGCAGTCCGACACACTCCTACGAGCAGTACTTC. This chain joins TRBV7-9 and TRBJ2-7; no firm D call. From germline, CDR1 is SEHNR and CDR2 FQNEAQ (reference sequence). Trimming pared 6 bases from V and 0 bases from J, leaving 9 bases between. This CDR3 region has 13 residues.

Remarks on this clone: This same CDR3 is encoded by further DNA sequences in the sample. Written as DNA, the CDR3 is TGTGCCAGCAGCTTAAGCGGGGGGGGTTCCTACGAGCAGTACTTC. This translates into CASSLSGGGSYEQYF. This rearrangement joins TRBV7-2 to TRBJ2-7; 10 bases are shared with TRBD2. The trim removed 2 bases at V and 1 base at J, leaving 2 bases unmatched. CDR1 is SGHTA and CDR2 is FQGNSA in the germline V gene. The CDR3 length is 15 residues.

V usage is TRBV5-5 and J usage is TRBJ1-6, with D perhaps matching TRBD1 (6 bases). CDR3 length equals 15 residues. V lost 4 bases and J 10 bases, leaving 18 bases between the germline ends. Germline V CDR1 and CDR2: SGHKS, YYEKEE (reference sequence). The CDR3 DNA follows: TGTGCCAGCAGCGTTGAAGTGCAGGGGTCCTCACCCCTCCACTTT. As protein: CASSVEVQGSSPLHF. Variable domain in full (rest from reference TRBV5-5 and TRBJ1-6): DAGVTQSPTHLIKTRGQQVTLRCSPISGHKSVSWYQQVLGQGPQFIFQYYEKEERGRGNFPDRFSARQFPNYSSELNVNALLLGDSALYLCASSVEVQGSSPLHFGNGTRLTVT.

The V and J genes are TRBV28 and TRBJ2-7; maybe TRBD2 (6 bases). Germline CDR1 reads MDHEN; CDR2 reads SYDVKM. The CDR3 is 14 amino acids. V was clipped by 6 bases and J by 2 bases, with 14 bases between them. CDR3 DNA sequence: TGTGCCAGCAGCCAACAGGACTATACCTACGAGCAGTACTTC. It codes for CASSQQDYTYEQYF. The whole variable domain, filled in from reference TRBV28 and TRBJ2-7, reads DVKVTQSSRYLVKRTGEKVFLECVQDMDHENMFWYRQDPGLGLRLIYFSYDVKMKEKGDIPEGYSVSREKKERFSLILESASTNQTSMYLCASSQQDYTYEQYFGPGTRLTVT.

The J gene is TRBJ1-3, the V gene TRBV11-2, with 7 bases matching TRBD1. Germline assignment: CDR1 SGHAT and CDR2 FQNNGV. CDR3 length: 14 residues. The V segment lost 3 bases and the J segment 9 bases; nucleotides outside the gene matches: 8. CDR3 residues: CASSFDRDWGTIYF. The CDR3 nucleotides read TGTGCCAGCAGCTTTGACAGGGACTGGGGCACCATATATTTT.

This chain connects TRBV7-2 to TRBJ1-1; no definite D call. The CDR3 length is 14 residues. CDR1 is SGHTA, CDR2 FQGNSA, per germline. V was cut by 5 bases and J by 4 bases, with 14 bases left in between. The CDR3 region is CASSLRGGVTEAFF. CDR3 DNA sequence: TGTGCCAGCAGCCTCCGGGGTGGGGTCACTGAAGCTTTCTTT.

V is TRBV9 and J is TRBJ2-3; 8 bases line up with TRBD2. Per germline, CDR1 SGDLS and CDR2 YYNGEE. Germline trimming cut 0 bases from V and 0 bases from J; bases unmatched to any gene: 12. The CDR3 has 19 residues. This CDR3 is CASSVGTTVGGGSTDTQYF. The CDR3 DNA reads TGTGCCAGCAGCGTAGGGACGACTGTCGGCGGGGGGAGCACAGATACGCAGTATTTT.

The V call is TRBV27, the J call TRBJ2-1; 13 positions match TRBD2. The germline V gene has CDR1 MNHEY and CDR2 SMNVEV (reference sequence). The CDR3 contains 16 residues. The J segment lost 5 bases and the V segment lost 6 bases, leaving 7 bases of the junction unmatched. The CDR3 bases are TGTGCCAGCAGCATCGGACTAGCGGGGGTCAACAATGAGCAGTTCTTC. It yields the protein CASSIGLAGVNNEQFF.

The chain carries TRBV27 and TRBJ2-7; 8 bases agree with TRBD1. CDR1 is MNHEY and CDR2 is SMNVEV in the germline V gene (reference sequence). The CDR3 covers 12 residues. J was trimmed by 5 bases and V by 8 bases; bases with no gene match: 5. CDR3 coding DNA: TGTGCCAGCCGGGACAGGCGAGACGAGCAGTACTTC. This sequence encodes CASRDRRDEQYF.